The subject of this entry is one TCR beta chain. Its antigen is still unknown. Trimming took 3 bases from V and 1 from J; bases not matched to a gene: 3. Germline CDR1 ENHRY, CDR2 SYGVKD. CDR3 length equals 14 residues. The data are from a study of cytomegalovirus exposure and HLA in healthy donors. Study-level background: A data release that came early held some 84 million unique TCRs from HLA-typed donors. Points from the study as a whole: In an earlier analysis, about 87% or about 30%: the productive usage of most TCR beta V segments.

The PCR had 60 Vbeta and 13 Jbeta primers. TCRdb keeps only in-frame clones here, not all; method: immunoSEQ multiplex PCR. Of 90,000 to 120,000 clones in the sample, around 77% were seen once. This sequence was found in a male donor in good health and CMV-seronegative. The sequenced material came from PBMCs. The genes are TRBV10-3 and TRBJ2-7, with TRBD2 matching over 7 bases. The CDR3 here is CAISDSGSSYEQYF. For the CDR3, the DNA is TGTGCCATCAGTGATAGCGGGTCTTCCTACGAGCAGTACTTC.